The 2 T cell receptor beta chains below come from one sample, sequenced in a study of T cell responses to AZD1222 COVID-19 vaccine. Repertoires were generated with immunoSEQ multiplex PCR, while TCRdb's copy carries only in-frame clones and drops some. The data hold around 69,000 clones, with roughly 90% observed a single time. The input for sequencing was peripheral blood, taken on day 0 of AZD1222 vaccination. These receptors were taken from an adult in good health.

CDR3 bases: TGCGCCAGCAGCTTCGGGACCGGGACGAATGGCTACACCTTC. Its translation is CASSFGTGTNGYTF. This rearrangement joins TRBV5-1 to TRBJ1-2; possible D gene TRBD1, 5 bases. The CDR3 totals 14 residues. Trimming cost V 2 bases and J 6 bases, with 14 bases left between them. CDR1 and CDR2 from the germline V gene are SGHRS and YFSETQ.

The rearrangement uses TRBV4-1 and TRBJ1-1, with D tentatively TRBD1 (6 bases). The CDR3 is made up of 15 amino acids. The V end was cut by 6 bases, the J end by 0 bases, with 14 bases between. Germline V CDR1 and CDR2: MGHRA, YSYEKL. CDR3 protein: CASSRIGGMNTEAFF. The DNA for the CDR3 is TGCGCCAGCAGTCGGATAGGGGGTATGAACACTGAAGCTTTCTTT.